This T cell receptor (beta chain) was sequenced during a study of cytomegalovirus exposure and HLA in healthy donors. The CDR3 is 14 residues long. With V trimmed by 8 bases and J by 6 bases, 8 bases remained unmatched. CDR1 and CDR2 from the germline V gene are MNHEY and SMNVEV (reference sequence). The PCR made use of 60 Vbeta and 13 Jbeta primers. Sequencing was performed with immunoSEQ multiplex PCR; in TCRdb, only in-frame clones are kept and a portion is missing. The sample yields about 98,000 clones, about 70% seen once. This chain links TRBV27 with TRBJ2-1; 9 bases agree with TRBD2. The sequencing input was PBMCs. This clonotype was obtained from a human donor in good health. This CDR3 reads CASWASGIVNEQFF. The CDR3 DNA is TGTGCCAGCTGGGCTAGCGGGATTGTCAATGAGCAGTTCTTC.